Listed below are T cell receptor beta chains from one sample, sequenced in a study of blood T cell repertoires in COVID-19. This table comes from immunoSEQ multiplex PCR, and its TCRdb copy is limited to in-frame clones, with some not included. The data contain roughly 220,000 clones, roughly 89% of them singletons. The sample was peripheral blood. These receptors originate from a man aged 25-45 years who had recovered from COVID-19. Both conserved end residues are part of each CDR3.

len: 16
v_gene: TRBV2
CDR3aa: CASSAEMSSYNSPLHF

len: 15
v_gene: TRBV19
CDR3aa: CASSIRTASNQPQHF

len: 15
v_gene: TRBV27
CDR3aa: CASSSTAGGVHEQYF

len: 15
v_gene: TRBV2
CDR3aa: CASSEPGQSSYEQYF

len: 13
v_gene: TRBV3-1/TRBV3-2
CDR3aa: CASSPQQGYGYTF

len: 14
v_gene: TRBV13
CDR3aa: CASSSLQWTGELFF

len: 13
v_gene: TRBV6-5
CDR3aa: CASSYLLGETQYF

len: 15
v_gene: TRBV19
CDR3aa: CASSWDSYLNTEAFF

len: 17
v_gene: TRBV7-8
CDR3aa: CASSLDKSRGSSYEQYF

len: 14
v_gene: TRBV11-2
CDR3aa: CASSLGRGVYGYTF

len: 15
v_gene: TRBV7-8
CDR3aa: CASSSPGEHNEKLFF

len: 16
v_gene: TRBV27
CDR3aa: CASSFLSGTGVQPQHF

len: 13
v_gene: TRBV19
CDR3aa: CASTRLAGNEQFF

len: 13
v_gene: TRBV4-3
CDR3aa: CASSQERWQEQYF

len: 14
v_gene: TRBV5-1
CDR3aa: CASSLPGGDYGYTF

len: 15
v_gene: TRBV2
CDR3aa: CASGLAGGHTDTQYF

len: 12
v_gene: TRBV7-9
CDR3aa: CASRASQETQYF

len: 16
v_gene: TRBV7-9
CDR3aa: CASSFPSGGHTDTQYF

len: 14
v_gene: TRBV6-6
CDR3aa: CASSYSTNPGGYTF

len: 15
v_gene: TRBV5-1
CDR3aa: CASSYTRQKNTEAFF

len: 14
v_gene: TRBV7-2
CDR3aa: CASSLTGGNQPQHF

len: 14
v_gene: TRBV6-5
CDR3aa: CASTGGTTNEKLFF

len: 13
v_gene: TRBV19
CDR3aa: CASSIVYTDTQYF

len: 16
v_gene: TRBV21-1
CDR3aa: CASSKSPGGPNEKLFF

len: 17
v_gene: TRBV11-2
CDR3aa: CASSLDKTGPAISGYTF

len: 14
v_gene: TRBV7-7
CDR3aa: CASSLAQINTEAFF

len: 13
v_gene: TRBV18
CDR3aa: CASSEILGETQYF

len: 15
v_gene: TRBV4-2
CDR3aa: CASSQEWRGAYEQYF

len: 15
v_gene: TRBV27
CDR3aa: CASSFGDRYNSPLHF

len: 19
v_gene: TRBV3-1/TRBV3-2
CDR3aa: CASRRRDSLTSDLQETQYF

len: 14
v_gene: TRBV11-3
CDR3aa: CASSSKGAPQPQHF

len: 14
v_gene: TRBV5-1
CDR3aa: CASSPLDRVHEQYF

len: 13
v_gene: TRBV6-6
CDR3aa: CASSRQGSDTQYF

len: 12
v_gene: TRBV2
CDR3aa: CASRGTDYEQYF

len: 15
v_gene: TRBV14
CDR3aa: CASSGSGGAVNEQFF

len: 15
v_gene: TRBV5-1
CDR3aa: CASTFYMGPNEKLFF

len: 15
v_gene: TRBV2
CDR3aa: CASTRLAARTGELFF